This TCR beta chain was identified in a study of CD8+ T cells in alopecia areata. General study points: Scalp lesions, especially in alopecia totalis/universalis, had higher clonality than normal scalp.

CDR3 length equals 14 residues. J lost 6 bases, V lost 1 base, and 6 bases had no gene match. CDR1 is KGHSH and CDR2 is LQKENI in the germline V gene. Specified treatment: oral pan-JAK inhibitor, 5-10 mg twice daily. Only a few counts were recorded for this clone. No antigen is known for it. RNA, once extracted, was reverse transcribed into cDNA for use as the sequencing template. Libraries were prepared by immunoSEQ multiplex PCR; TCRdb keeps only in-frame clonotypes and omits some of them. The sample consists of tens of thousands of clones, around 42% of them appearing once. Sequencing used CD8+ T cells sorted from blood, obtained at roughly week 38, from a patient treated with tofacitinib. This rearrangement joins TRBV18 to TRBJ2-7, with 7 positions matching TRBD2. This sequence was found in a human donor with alopecia areata. For the CDR3, the DNA is TGTGCCAGCTCACCACTTGGGACTACCCTCGAGCAGTACTTC. Its protein is CASSPLGTTLEQYF. Combining the CDR3 with reference TRBV18 and TRBJ2-7 gives the whole variable domain NAGVMQNPRHLVRRRGQEARLRCSPMKGHSHVYWYRQLPEEGLKFMVYLQKENIIDESGMPKERFSAEFPKEGPSILRIQQVVRGDSAAYFCASSPLGTTLEQYFGPGTRLTVT.